These 10 T cell receptor beta chains share one sample of origin, sequenced in a study of blood T cell repertoires in COVID-19. The data were produced by immunoSEQ multiplex PCR, yet TCRdb's version contains in-frame clones alone and is incomplete. Of a few hundred thousand clones detected, over 80% appear once; the ten largest clones hold around 1.3%. Sequenced: peripheral blood. These receptor sequences come from a woman aged 25 to 39 with COVID-19, enrolled during active disease.

This chain links TRBV28 with TRBJ1-1; D call uncertain. The length of the CDR3 is 13 residues. V was pared by 2 bases and J by 3 bases, with 7 bases between. CDR1 and CDR2 from the germline V gene are MDHEN and SYDVKM. The CDR3 region is CASSLVRHTEAFF. CDR3 in DNA: TGTGCCAGCAGTTTAGTGCGCCACACTGAAGCTTTCTTT.

This chain links TRBV9 with TRBJ2-7; D uncertain. Germline CDR1 reads SGDLS; CDR2 reads YYNGEE. The CDR3 has 14 amino acids. V was trimmed by 3 bases and J by 0 bases, leaving 10 bases between them. Here the CDR3 DNA reads TGTGCCAGCAGCGGGCAGGCCAACTCCTACGAGCAGTACTTC. Amino acids: CASSGQANSYEQYF.

The rearrangement links TRBV9 to TRBJ1-2; 8 bases map to TRBD1. Trimming cost V 5 bases and J 2 bases; bases outside gene matches: 5. The length of the CDR3 is 14 residues. Looked up from germline, CDR1 is SGDLS and CDR2 is YYNGEE. CDR3 DNA sequence: TGTGCCAGCAGTAGACAGGGGCCCAACTATGGCTACACCTTC. This codes for CASSRQGPNYGYTF.

The chain joins TRBV19 to TRBJ2-5; 7 nucleotides align to TRBD1. The CDR3 is 15 residues long. V was pared by 5 bases and J by 5 bases, with 11 bases of the junction left unmatched. Per germline, CDR1 LNHDA and CDR2 SQIVND (reference sequence). The CDR3 DNA sequence: TGTGCCAGTAGTTTCACAGGGGCGGCAAGGGAGACCCAGTACTTC. Encoded protein: CASSFTGAARETQYF.

V is TRBV2 and J is TRBJ2-7; D is possibly TRBD1 (5 bases). The CDR3 extends over 11 amino acids. The V and J ends lost 5 bases and 5 bases respectively, with 7 bases between them. Germline V CDR1 and CDR2: SNHLY, FYNNEI. CDR3 protein: CASSWGHEQYF. In DNA form, the CDR3 reads TGTGCCAGCAGTTGGGGCCACGAGCAGTACTTC.

The CDR3 nucleotides read TGTGCCAGCGGCGGACAGCTGAACACCGGGGAGCTGTTTTTT. As protein: CASGGQLNTGELFF. The chain carries TRBV2 and TRBJ2-2; D possibly corresponds to TRBD1 (6 bases). This CDR3 contains 14 residues. V lost 8 bases, J lost 1 base, and 11 bases lay in between. Germline CDR1 reads SNHLY; CDR2 reads FYNNEI.

The chain recombines TRBV14 with TRBJ2-3, with D possibly TRBD1 on 6 matching bases. There are 16 residues in the CDR3. The germline gives CDR1 SGHDN, CDR2 FVKESK. The germline V and J ends were trimmed by 4 bases and 1 base, with 15 bases remaining between them. The CDR3 DNA sequence: TGTGCCAGCAGCCCCCCAGGGGTCGGGGGCACAGATACGCAGTATTTT. This gives the protein CASSPPGVGGTDTQYF.

The rearrangement uses TRBV9 and TRBJ2-3; TRBD2 aligns across 11 bases. This CDR3 has 14 residues. The germline V gene encodes CDR1 SGDLS and CDR2 YYNGEE. V shed 2 bases, J shed 4 bases, and the junction held 0 bases outside the gene matches. CDR3 nucleotides: TGTGCCAGCAGCGTGACTAGCGGGGCAGATACGCAGTATTTT. Translating it yields CASSVTSGADTQYF.

The chain recombines TRBV5-6 with TRBJ2-5; 9 bases line up with TRBD2. Trimming took 0 bases from V and 4 from J; bases not matched to a gene: 13. This CDR3 has 18 amino acids. Germline V gene sequence: CDR1 SGHDT, CDR2 YYEEEE. The CDR3: CASSLEGRLAGLIETQYF. The CDR3 DNA reads TGTGCCAGCAGCTTGGAAGGCCGGCTAGCGGGATTGATAGAGACCCAGTACTTC.

The chain recombines TRBV11-3 with TRBJ2-1; 8 bases line up with TRBD2. The J segment lost 4 bases and the V segment lost 5 bases, leaving 7 bases of the junction unmatched. This CDR3 spans 15 amino acids. Germline V gene data show CDR1 as SGHNT and CDR2 as YENEEA. CDR3 bases: TGTGCCAGCAGCCTCGGGACTAGTAATTACAATGAGCAGTTCTTC. Its translation: CASSLGTSNYNEQFF.